Listed below are T cell receptor beta chains from one sample, sequenced in a study of tumor-infiltrating lymphocytes in primary liver carcinoma. TCRdb independently ran MiXCR on the multiplex PCR reads; one entry per CDR3 protein. Of about 310,000 distinct CDR3 sequences in the sample, around 50% were seen once. Material: peripheral blood. Every receptor here comes from a woman aged 25 to 45 with primary liver carcinoma and hepatitis B virus infection. CDR3s include the opening cysteine and the closing phenylalanine or tryptophan. A D gene is named only where the DNA matches it firmly. Some rows mark clone size as missing; the rest say once, few, many or name a class of expanded clone.

TRBV30	TRBJ1-3	.	.	CAWSYGDTIYF	TGTGCCTGGAGTTACGGAGACACCATATATTTT
TRBV4-1	TRBJ2-5	.	.	CVSSQDYFQTQYF	TGCGTCAGCAGCCAAGACTATTTCCAGACCCAGTACTTC
TRBV11-2	TRBJ1-1	.	.	CASSLVRGRTEAFF	TGTGCCAGCAGTTTAGTTCGAGGGAGAACTGAAGCTTTCTTT
TRBV7-8	TRBJ2-5	.	TRBD2	CASSRGGRNQETQYF	TGTGCCAGCAGTCGGGGCGGGAGGAATCAAGAGACCCAGTACTTC
TRBV6-2/TRBV6-3	TRBJ2-3	.	TRBD1	CVSSYAGQGTDTQYF	TGTGTCAGCAGTTACGCTGGACAGGGGACAGATACGCAGTATTTT
TRBV6-5	TRBJ2-7	once	.	CASRGATDNEQYF	TGTGCCAGCCGGGGGGCAACAGACAACGAGCAGTACTTC
TRBV15	TRBJ2-1	once	.	CATSRDEKSDEQFF	TGTGCCACCAGCAGAGATGAGAAGTCGGATGAGCAGTTCTTC
TRBV28	TRBJ2-1	.	TRBD2	CASSLTGTSRVNEQFF	TGTGCCAGCAGTTTAACGGGGACTAGCCGGGTCAATGAGCAGTTCTTC
TRBV29-1	TRBJ2-3	.	.	CSVEERHEHYF	TGCAGCGTTGAAGAAAGGCACGAGCACTACTTC
TRBV10-1	TRBJ2-7	few	TRBD2	CASSEASGLSYEQYF	TGCGCCAGCAGTGAGGCTAGCGGGCTATCCTACGAGCAGTACTTC
TRBV30	TRBJ2-7	.	.	CAWSTGGGNEQYF	TGTGCCTGGAGTACAGGAGGTGGGAACGAGCAGTACTTC